The TCR beta chain described here comes from a study of response to subunit inactivated influenza vaccine. Study results and caveats: Every seasonal influenza vaccination brings in few new T cells, the authors suggested.

V dropped 5 bases and J dropped 6 bases, with 11 bases sitting between them. Germline loops: CDR1 MNHEY, CDR2 SVGEGT. CDR3 length: 13 amino acids. TCRdb reprocessed the RT-PCR reads with MiXCR, giving one entry per CDR3 protein. The sample has under 200,000 distinct CDR3 sequences, approximately 12% seen once; the top ten hold roughly a third. A remark on this clonotype: Antigen specificity is unknown.

The receptor was derived from a man aged 50 to 69 who received an inactivated influenza vaccine. This chain links TRBV6-2 or TRBV6-3 with TRBJ2-1; D perhaps matches TRBD1 (5 bases). Sequencing used CD8+ T cells sorted from PBMCs, obtained 23 months after vaccination. This CDR3 is CASSDGRGNEQFF. DNA for the CDR3: TGTGCCAGCAGTGACGGAAGGGGCAATGAGCAGTTCTTC.